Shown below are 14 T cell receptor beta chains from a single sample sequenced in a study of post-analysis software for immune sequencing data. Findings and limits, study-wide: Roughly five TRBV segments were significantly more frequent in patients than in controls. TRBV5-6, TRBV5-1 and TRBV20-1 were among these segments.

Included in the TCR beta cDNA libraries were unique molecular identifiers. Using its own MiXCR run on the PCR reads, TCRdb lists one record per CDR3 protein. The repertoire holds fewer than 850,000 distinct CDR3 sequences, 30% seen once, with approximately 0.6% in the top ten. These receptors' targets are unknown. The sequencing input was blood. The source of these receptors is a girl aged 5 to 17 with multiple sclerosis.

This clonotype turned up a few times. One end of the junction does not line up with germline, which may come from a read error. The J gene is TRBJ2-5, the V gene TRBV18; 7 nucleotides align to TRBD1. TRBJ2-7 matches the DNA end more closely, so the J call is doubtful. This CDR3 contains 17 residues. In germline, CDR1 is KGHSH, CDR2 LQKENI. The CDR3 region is CAGSVSRQGRMLGEQYF. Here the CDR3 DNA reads TGTGCCGGCTCCGTGAGTCGACAGGGTAGGATGTTGGGCGAGCAGTACTTC.

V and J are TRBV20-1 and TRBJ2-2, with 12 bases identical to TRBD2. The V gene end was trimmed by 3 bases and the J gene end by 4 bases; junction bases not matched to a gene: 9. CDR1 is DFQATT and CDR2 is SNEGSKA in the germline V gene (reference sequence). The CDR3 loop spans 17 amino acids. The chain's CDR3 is CSARTGASGRATGELFF. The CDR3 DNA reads TGCAGTGCTAGGACAGGGGCTAGCGGGAGGGCCACCGGGGAGCTGTTTTTT.

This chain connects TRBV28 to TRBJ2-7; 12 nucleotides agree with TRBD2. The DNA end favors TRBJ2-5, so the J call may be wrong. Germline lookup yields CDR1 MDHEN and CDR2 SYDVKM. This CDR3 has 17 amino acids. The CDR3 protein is CASSPHSGLAGLETQYF. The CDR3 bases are TGTGCCAGCAGTCCTCATTCCGGACTAGCGGGATTGGAGACCCAGTACTTC.

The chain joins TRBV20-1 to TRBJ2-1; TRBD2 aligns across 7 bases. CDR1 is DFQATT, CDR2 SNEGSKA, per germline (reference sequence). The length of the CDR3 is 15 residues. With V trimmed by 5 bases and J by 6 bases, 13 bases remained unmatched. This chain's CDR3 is CSAGTGTNSSNEQFF. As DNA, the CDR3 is TGCAGTGCTGGGACCGGGACTAACAGTTCCAATGAGCAGTTCTTC.

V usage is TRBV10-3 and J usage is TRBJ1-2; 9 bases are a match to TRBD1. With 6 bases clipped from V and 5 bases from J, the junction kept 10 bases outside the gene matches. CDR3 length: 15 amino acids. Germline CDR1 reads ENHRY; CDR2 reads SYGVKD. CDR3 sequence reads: CAISAAGQGTYGYTF. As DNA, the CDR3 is TGTGCCATCAGCGCCGCCGGACAGGGGACTTATGGCTACACCTTC.

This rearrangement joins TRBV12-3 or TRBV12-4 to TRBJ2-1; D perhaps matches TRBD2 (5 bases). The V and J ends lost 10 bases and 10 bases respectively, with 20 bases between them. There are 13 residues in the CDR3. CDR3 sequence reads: CATPRTASGEQFF. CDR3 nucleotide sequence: TGTGCCACCCCCAGGACCGCCTCGGGAGAGCAGTTCTTC.

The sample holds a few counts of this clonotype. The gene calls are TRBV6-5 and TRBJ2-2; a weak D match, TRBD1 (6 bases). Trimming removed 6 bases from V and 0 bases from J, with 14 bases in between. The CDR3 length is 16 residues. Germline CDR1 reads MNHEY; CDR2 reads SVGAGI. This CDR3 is CASSLRQAANTGELFF. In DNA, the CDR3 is TGTGCCAGCAGCCTAAGACAGGCCGCGAACACCGGGGAGCTGTTTTTT.

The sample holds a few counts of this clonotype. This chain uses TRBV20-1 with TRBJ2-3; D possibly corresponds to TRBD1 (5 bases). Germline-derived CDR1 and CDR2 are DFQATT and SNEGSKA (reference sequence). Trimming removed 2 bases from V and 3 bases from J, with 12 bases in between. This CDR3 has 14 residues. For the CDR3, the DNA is TGCAGTGCTAGACTGGGGCGCATAACAGATACGCAGTATTTT. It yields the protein CSARLGRITDTQYF.

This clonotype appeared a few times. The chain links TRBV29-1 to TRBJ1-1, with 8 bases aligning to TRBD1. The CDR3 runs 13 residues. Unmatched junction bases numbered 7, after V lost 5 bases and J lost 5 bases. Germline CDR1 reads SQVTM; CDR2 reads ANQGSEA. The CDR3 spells CSVIAQGETEAFF. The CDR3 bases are TGCAGCGTTATCGCACAGGGGGAGACTGAAGCTTTCTTT. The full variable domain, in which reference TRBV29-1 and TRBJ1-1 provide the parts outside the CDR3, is SAVISQKPSRDICQRGTSLTIQCQVDSQVTMMFWYRQQPGQSLTLIATANQGSEATYESGFVIDKFPISRPNLTFSTLTVSNMSPEDSSIYLCSVIAQGETEAFFGQGTRLTVV.

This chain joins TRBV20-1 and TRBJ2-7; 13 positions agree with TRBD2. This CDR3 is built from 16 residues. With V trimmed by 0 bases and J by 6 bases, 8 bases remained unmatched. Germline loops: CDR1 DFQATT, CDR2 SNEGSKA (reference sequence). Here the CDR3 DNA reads TGCAGTGCTAGAGATAGGGGGGGGACTAGCGGGGTCGAGCAGTACTTC. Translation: CSARDRGGTSGVEQYF.

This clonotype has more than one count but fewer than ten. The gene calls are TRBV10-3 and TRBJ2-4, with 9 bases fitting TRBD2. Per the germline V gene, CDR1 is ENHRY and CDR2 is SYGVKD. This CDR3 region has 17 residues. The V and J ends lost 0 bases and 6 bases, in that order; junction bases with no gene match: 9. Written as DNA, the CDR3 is TGTGCCATCAGTGAGTCGACTCAAGGGACTAGCAGAAACATTCAGTACTTC. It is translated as CAISESTQGTSRNIQYF.

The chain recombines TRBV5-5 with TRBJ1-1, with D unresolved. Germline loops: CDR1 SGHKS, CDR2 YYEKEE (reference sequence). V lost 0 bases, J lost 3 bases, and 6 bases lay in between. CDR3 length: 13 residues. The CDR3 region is CASSLDAYTEAFF. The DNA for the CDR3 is TGTGCCAGCAGCTTGGATGCTTACACTGAAGCTTTCTTT.

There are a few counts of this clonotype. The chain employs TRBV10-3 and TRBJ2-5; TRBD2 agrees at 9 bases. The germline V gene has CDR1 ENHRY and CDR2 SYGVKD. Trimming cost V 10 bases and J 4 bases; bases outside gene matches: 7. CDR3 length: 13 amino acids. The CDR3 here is CATASGARETQYF. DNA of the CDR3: TGTGCCACCGCTAGCGGGGCCCGAGAGACCCAGTACTTC.

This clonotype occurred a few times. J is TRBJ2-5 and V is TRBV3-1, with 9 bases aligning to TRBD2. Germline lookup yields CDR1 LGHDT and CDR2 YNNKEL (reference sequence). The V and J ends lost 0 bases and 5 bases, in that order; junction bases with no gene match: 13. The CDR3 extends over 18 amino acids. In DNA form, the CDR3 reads TGTGCCAGCAGCCAAGATCCGGTGGGCGGGGGGGCCGTTGAGACCCAGTACTTC. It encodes CASSQDPVGGGAVETQYF.